This is a list of T cell receptor beta chains from one sample in a study of T cells in Graves' hyperthyroidism and ophthalmopathy. TCRdb re-derived calls from the multiplex PCR reads in MiXCR, one entry per CDR3 protein. The table includes about 590,000 distinct CDR3 sequences, approximately 14% detected once. The sample consisted of blood. The receptors here all came from a woman in her 30s with Graves' hyperthyroidism. Both conserved end residues are part of each CDR3. Fields, in order: CDR3 length, J gene, D gene, clone size, V gene, CDR3 protein, CDR3 DNA. The D gene is left open where the match is weak. Clone size appears in some rows only: once, few, many, or a class for an expanded clone.

14 | TRBJ1-2 | - | few | TRBV27 | CASSPLDSDYGYTF | TGTGCCAGCAGTCCCCTAGACTCTGACTATGGCTACACCTTC
13 | TRBJ2-7 | TRBD1 | many | TRBV30 | CAWSTGVTYEQYF | TGTGCCTGGAGTACAGGGGTGACCTACGAGCAGTACTTC
19 | TRBJ2-3 | - | - | TRBV3-2 | CASSPLPRGLAAITDTQYF | TGTGCCAGCAGCCCGCTTCCCCGAGGACTAGCGGCGATCACAGATACGCAGTATTTT
17 | TRBJ1-5 | - | - | TRBV5-1 | CASSLAPIGYGNQPQHF | TGCGCCAGCAGCTTGGCCCCGATAGGGTATGGCAATCAGCCCCAGCATTTT
13 | TRBJ1-5 | - | - | TRBV12-3/TRBV12-4 | CASSQQVNQPQHF | TGTGCCAGCAGTCAACAGGTTAATCAGCCCCAGCATTTT
14 | TRBJ1-4 | TRBD1 | many | TRBV11-2 | CASSYRGLSEKLFF | TGTGCCAGCAGCTACAGGGGGCTGAGTGAAAAACTGTTTTTT
17 | TRBJ1-5 | - | - | TRBV7-9 | CASSLEGSRGTNQPQHF | TGTGCCAGCAGCTTAGAAGGGTCGAGGGGCACTAATCAGCCCCAGCATTTT
13 | TRBJ1-4 | - | many | TRBV28 | CASSFGNLEKLFF | TGTGCCAGCAGTTTTGGGAACTTAGAAAAACTGTTTTTT
15 | TRBJ2-3 | TRBD1 | many | TRBV7-8 | CASSSRQGSTDTQYF | TGTGCCAGCAGTTCCCGACAGGGTAGCACAGATACGCAGTATTTT
13 | TRBJ1-1 | - | - | TRBV5-1 | CASSSELGTEAFF | TGCGCCAGCAGCTCCGAACTGGGGACTGAAGCTTTCTTT
13 | TRBJ2-1 | - | many | TRBV11-2 | CASSYLQINEQFF | TGTGCCAGCAGTTACCTTCAAATCAATGAGCAGTTCTTC
13 | TRBJ1-2 | - | many | TRBV6-1 | CASSSGHHYGYTF | TGTGCCAGCAGTTCGGGACACCACTATGGCTACACCTTC
13 | TRBJ2-1 | TRBD2 | many | TRBV20-1 | CSAPTSGSNEQFF | TGCAGTGCCCCGACTAGCGGGAGCAATGAGCAGTTCTTC
15 | TRBJ2-5 | - | - | TRBV11-1 | CASSARGQDQETQYF | TGTGCCAGCAGTGCCCGGGGGCAGGACCAAGAGACCCAGTACTTC
13 | TRBJ1-1 | - | few | TRBV19 | CASSVGRVTEAFF | TGTGCCAGTAGCGTGGGTCGGGTCACTGAAGCTTTCTTT
14 | TRBJ2-1 | - | few | TRBV19 | CASSIVGTANEQFF | TGTGCCAGTAGTATAGTGGGAACAGCCAATGAGCAGTTCTTC
14 | TRBJ2-3 | - | many | TRBV7-2 | CASSLARQTDTQYF | TGTGCCAGCAGCTTAGCGCGGCAGACAGATACGCAGTATTTT
15 | TRBJ2-3 | - | - | TRBV20-1 | CSAMRRDGRTDTQYF | TGCAGTGCTATGCGCCGAGACGGACGCACAGATACGCAGTATTTT
20 | TRBJ2-2 | TRBD2 | - | TRBV6-5 | CASSYYRLPGLEFRTGELFF | TGTGCCAGCAGTTACTACAGGTTGCCGGGACTAGAATTTCGGACCGGGGAGCTGTTTTTT
15 | TRBJ2-1 | TRBD2 | many | TRBV12-5 | CASALSGGPYNEQFF | TGTGCTAGTGCCCTTAGCGGGGGCCCCTACAATGAGCAGTTCTTC
15 | TRBJ1-1 | TRBD1 | - | TRBV7-2 | CASSLGGRGFQEAFF | TGTGCCAGCAGCTTAGGTGGCAGGGGGTTCCAAGAAGCTTTCTTT
12 | TRBJ2-7 | TRBD1 | many | TRBV12-3/TRBV12-4 | CASSGQGKEQYF | TGTGCCAGCAGCGGACAGGGTAAGGAGCAGTACTTC
14 | TRBJ2-3 | TRBD2 | many | TRBV6-1 | CASSFLAGGDTQYF | TGTGCCAGCAGTTTTCTAGCGGGAGGAGATACGCAGTATTTT
15 | TRBJ2-1 | - | - | TRBV7-3 | CASSAMGTGLSTEFF | TGTGCCAGCAGCGCAATGGGCACCGGACTCTCAACGGAGTTCTTC
12 | TRBJ1-2 | - | - | TRBV28 | CASTGQPYGYTF | TGTGCCAGCACAGGACAGCCCTATGGCTACACCTTC
15 | TRBJ2-1 | - | - | TRBV10-2 | CATSPGVASYNEQFF | TGCGCCACCTCCCCCGGGGTAGCCTCCTACAATGAGCAGTTCTTC
16 | TRBJ2-3 | TRBD2 | many | TRBV5-1 | CASSARLAGRTDTQYF | TGCGCCAGCAGCGCAAGACTAGCGGGCCGCACAGATACGCAGTATTTT